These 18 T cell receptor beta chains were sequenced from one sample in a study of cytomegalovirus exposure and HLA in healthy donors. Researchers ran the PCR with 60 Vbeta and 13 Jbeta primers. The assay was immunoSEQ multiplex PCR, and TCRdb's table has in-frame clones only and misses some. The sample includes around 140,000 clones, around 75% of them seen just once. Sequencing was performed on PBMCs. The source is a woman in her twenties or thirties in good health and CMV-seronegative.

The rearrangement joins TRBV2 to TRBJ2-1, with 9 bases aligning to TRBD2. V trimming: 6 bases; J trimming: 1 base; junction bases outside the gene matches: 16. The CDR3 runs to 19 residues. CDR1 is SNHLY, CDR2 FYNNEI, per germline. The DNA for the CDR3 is TGTGCCAGCAGAGGAGAGACTAGCGGACCCAAGCCTTCCTACAATGAGCAGTTCTTC. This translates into CASRGETSGPKPSYNEQFF.

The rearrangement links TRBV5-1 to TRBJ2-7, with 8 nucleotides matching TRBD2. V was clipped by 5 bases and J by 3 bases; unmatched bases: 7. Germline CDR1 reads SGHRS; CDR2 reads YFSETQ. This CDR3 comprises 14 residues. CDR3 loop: CASRSGGVYYEQYF. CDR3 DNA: TGCGCCAGCAGGTCCGGGGGGGTCTACTACGAGCAGTACTTC.

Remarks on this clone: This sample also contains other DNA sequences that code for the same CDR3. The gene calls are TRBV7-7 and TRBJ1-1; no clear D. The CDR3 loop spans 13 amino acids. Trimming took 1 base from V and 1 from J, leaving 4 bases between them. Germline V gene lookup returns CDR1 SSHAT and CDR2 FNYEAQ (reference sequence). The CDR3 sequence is CASSLDRNTEAFF. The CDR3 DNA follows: TGTGCCAGCAGCTTAGACAGGAACACTGAAGCTTTCTTT.

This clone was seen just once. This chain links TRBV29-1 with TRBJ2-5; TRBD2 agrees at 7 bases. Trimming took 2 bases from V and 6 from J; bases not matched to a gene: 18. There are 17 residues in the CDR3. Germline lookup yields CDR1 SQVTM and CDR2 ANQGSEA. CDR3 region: CSVELFNWEGLIKTQYF. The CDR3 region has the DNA TGCAGCGTTGAATTGTTTAACTGGGAGGGCCTTATAAAGACCCAGTACTTC.

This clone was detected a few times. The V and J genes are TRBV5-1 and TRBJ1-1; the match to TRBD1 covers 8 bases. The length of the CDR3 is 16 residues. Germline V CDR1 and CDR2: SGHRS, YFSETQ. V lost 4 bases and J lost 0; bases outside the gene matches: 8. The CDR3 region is CASSENRGTMNTEAFF. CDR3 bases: TGCGCCAGCAGCGAAAACAGGGGGACCATGAACACTGAAGCTTTCTTT. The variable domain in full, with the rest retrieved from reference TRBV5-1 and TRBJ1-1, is KAGVTQTPRYLIKTRGQQVTLSCSPISGHRSVSWYQQTPGQGLQFLFEYFSETQRNKGNFPGRFSGRQFSNSRSEMNVSTLELGDSALYLCASSENRGTMNTEAFFGQGTRLTVV.

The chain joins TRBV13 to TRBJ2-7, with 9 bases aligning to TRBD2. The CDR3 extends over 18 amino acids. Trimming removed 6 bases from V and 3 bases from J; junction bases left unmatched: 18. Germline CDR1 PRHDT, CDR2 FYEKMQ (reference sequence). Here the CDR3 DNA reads TGTGCCAGCAGTCTTATGGGCAATCCGGGACTAGCAGGCTACGAGCAGTACTTC. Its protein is CASSLMGNPGLAGYEQYF.

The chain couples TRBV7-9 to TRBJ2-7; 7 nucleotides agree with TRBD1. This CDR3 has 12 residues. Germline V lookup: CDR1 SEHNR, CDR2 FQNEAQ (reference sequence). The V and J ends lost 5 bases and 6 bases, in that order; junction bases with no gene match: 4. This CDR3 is CASSRDSREQYF. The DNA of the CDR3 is TGTGCCAGCAGCCGGGACAGTCGCGAGCAGTACTTC.

CDR3 nucleotides: TGTGCCACCTCGACAGGGCCAGAGACCCAGTACTTC. Residues: CATSTGPETQYF. This rearrangement joins TRBV27 to TRBJ2-5, with 7 nucleotides matching TRBD1. Germline CDR1 MNHEY, CDR2 SMNVEV (reference sequence). Trimming cost V 10 bases and J 4 bases; bases outside gene matches: 6. The CDR3 runs 12 residues.

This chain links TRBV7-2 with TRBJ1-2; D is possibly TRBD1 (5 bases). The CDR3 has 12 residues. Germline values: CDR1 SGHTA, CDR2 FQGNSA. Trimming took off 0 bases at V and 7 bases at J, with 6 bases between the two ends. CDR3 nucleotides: TGTGCCAGCAGCTTAGCGGACATTGGCTACACCTTC. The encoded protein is CASSLADIGYTF. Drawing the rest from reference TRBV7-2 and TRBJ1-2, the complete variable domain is GAGVSQSPSNKVTEKGKDVELRCDPISGHTALYWYRQSLGQGLEFLIYFQGNSAPDKSGLPSDRFSAERTGGSVSTLTIQRTQQEDSAVYLCASSLADIGYTFGSGTRLTVV.

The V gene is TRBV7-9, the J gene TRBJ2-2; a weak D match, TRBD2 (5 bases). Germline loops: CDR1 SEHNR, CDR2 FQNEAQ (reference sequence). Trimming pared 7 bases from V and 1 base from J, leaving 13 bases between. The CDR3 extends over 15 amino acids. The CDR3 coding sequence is TGTGCCAGCACCGAGAGGGATTTGAACACCGGGGAGCTGTTTTTT. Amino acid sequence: CASTERDLNTGELFF.

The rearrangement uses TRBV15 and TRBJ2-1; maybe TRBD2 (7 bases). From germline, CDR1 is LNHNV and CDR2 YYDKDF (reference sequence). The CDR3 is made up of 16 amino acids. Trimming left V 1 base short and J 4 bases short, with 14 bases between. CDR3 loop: CATSRGWRGPYNEQFF. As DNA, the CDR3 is TGTGCCACCAGCAGAGGTTGGCGGGGGCCGTACAATGAGCAGTTCTTC.

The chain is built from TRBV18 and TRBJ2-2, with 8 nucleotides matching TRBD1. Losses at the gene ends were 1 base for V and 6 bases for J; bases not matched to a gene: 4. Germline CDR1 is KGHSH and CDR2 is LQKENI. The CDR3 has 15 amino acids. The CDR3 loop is CASSPRQGKPGELFF. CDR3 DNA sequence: TGTGCCAGCTCACCACGACAGGGGAAGCCCGGGGAGCTGTTTTTT.

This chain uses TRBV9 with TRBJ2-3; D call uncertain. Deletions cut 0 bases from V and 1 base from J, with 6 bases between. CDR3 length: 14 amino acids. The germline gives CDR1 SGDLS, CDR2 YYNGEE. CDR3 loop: CASSVGARTDTQYF. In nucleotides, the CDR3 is TGTGCCAGCAGCGTAGGGGCCCGCACAGATACGCAGTATTTT.

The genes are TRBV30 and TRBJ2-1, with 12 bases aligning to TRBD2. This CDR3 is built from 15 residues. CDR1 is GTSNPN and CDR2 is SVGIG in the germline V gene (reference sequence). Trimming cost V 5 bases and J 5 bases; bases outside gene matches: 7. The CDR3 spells CAWGLAGGPHNEQFF. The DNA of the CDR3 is TGTGCCTGGGGCCTAGCGGGAGGGCCCCACAATGAGCAGTTCTTC.

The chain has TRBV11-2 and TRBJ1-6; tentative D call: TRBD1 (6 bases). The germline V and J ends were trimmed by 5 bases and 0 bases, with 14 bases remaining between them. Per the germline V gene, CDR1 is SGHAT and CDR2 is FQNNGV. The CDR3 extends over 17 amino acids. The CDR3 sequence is CASSPTGSSSYNSPLHF. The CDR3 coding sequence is TGTGCCAGCAGCCCGACAGGTTCAAGCTCCTATAATTCACCCCTCCACTTT. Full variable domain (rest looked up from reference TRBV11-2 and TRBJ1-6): EAGVAQSPRYKIIEKRQSVAFWCNPISGHATLYWYQQILGQGPKLLIQFQNNGVVDDSQLPKDRFSAERLKGVDSTLKIQPAKLEDSAVYLCASSPTGSSSYNSPLHFGNGTRLTVT.

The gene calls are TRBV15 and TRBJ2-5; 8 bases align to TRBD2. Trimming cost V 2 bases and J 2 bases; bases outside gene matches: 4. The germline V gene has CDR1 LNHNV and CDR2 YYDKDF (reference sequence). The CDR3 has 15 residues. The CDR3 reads CATSRQLAVQETQYF. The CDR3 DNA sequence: TGTGCCACCAGCAGACAACTAGCGGTTCAAGAGACCCAGTACTTC.

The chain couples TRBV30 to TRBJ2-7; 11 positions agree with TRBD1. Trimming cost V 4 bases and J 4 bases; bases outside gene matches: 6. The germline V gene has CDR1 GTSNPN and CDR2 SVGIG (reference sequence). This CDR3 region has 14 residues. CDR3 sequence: CAWTMGTGGYEQYF. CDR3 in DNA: TGTGCCTGGACTATGGGGACAGGGGGGTACGAGCAGTACTTC.

In DNA form, the CDR3 reads TGCAGCGTTGAAGAGCTTCGGGGGGGCGAGCAGTACTTC. Translation: CSVEELRGGEQYF. This rearrangement joins TRBV29-1 to TRBJ2-7, with TRBD2 identical over 8 bases. This CDR3 spans 13 amino acids. V lost 0 bases to trimming and J lost 6 bases; unmatched junction nucleotides: 4. CDR1 is SQVTM and CDR2 is ANQGSEA in the germline V gene.